The 21 T cell receptor beta chains below were found in one sample sequenced in a study of blood T cell repertoires in COVID-19. Some clones are missing from TCRdb's copy, which holds only in-frame ones; the method was immunoSEQ multiplex PCR. The sample has fewer than 250,000 clones, about nine tenths seen once. Sequenced material: PBMCs or T cells enriched from blood (not recorded which). Receptors originate from a man aged 30 to 45 in a cohort exposed to, infected with or recovered from COVID-19 (not recorded which).

The rearrangement joins TRBV28 to TRBJ2-3; TRBD2 agrees at 7 bases. The V gene's germline CDR1 is MDHEN and CDR2 SYDVKM. The V and J ends lost 5 bases and 0 bases, in that order; junction bases with no gene match: 5. CDR3 size: 15 residues. The CDR3 DNA reads as TGTGCCAGCAGTCGAGCGGGAACTAGCACAGATACGCAGTATTTT. Its protein is CASSRAGTSTDTQYF. Full variable domain (missing parts from reference TRBV28 and TRBJ2-3): DVKVTQSSRYLVKRTGEKVFLECVQDMDHENMFWYRQDPGLGLRLIYFSYDVKMKEKGDIPEGYSVSREKKERFSLILESASTNQTSMYLCASSRAGTSTDTQYFGPGTRLTVL.

This chain links TRBV5-1 with TRBJ2-7; TRBD1 aligns across 7 bases. The CDR3 has 18 amino acids. V lost 5 bases, J lost 0 bases, and 17 bases stayed unmatched. The germline V gene has CDR1 SGHRS and CDR2 YFSETQ. CDR3 bases: TGCGCCAGCAGACCCGCTGACAGGGAAACCTTTTCCTCCTACGAGCAGTACTTC. Protein product: CASRPADRETFSSYEQYF. The full variable domain, completed using reference TRBV5-1 and TRBJ2-7, is KAGVTQTPRYLIKTRGQQVTLSCSPISGHRSVSWYQQTPGQGLQFLFEYFSETQRNKGNFPGRFSGRQFSNSRSEMNVSTLELGDSALYLCASRPADRETFSSYEQYFGPGTRLTVT.

The chain combines TRBV7-2 with TRBJ1-2, with 8 nucleotides matching TRBD1. This CDR3 has 15 amino acids. Germline trimming cut 5 bases from V and 4 bases from J; bases unmatched to any gene: 9. Germline V CDR1 and CDR2: SGHTA, FQGNSA. CDR3 loop: CASSPLVQGAYGYTF. The CDR3 coding sequence is TGTGCCAGCAGCCCCCTGGTTCAGGGGGCCTATGGCTACACCTTC.

The chain links TRBV7-9 to TRBJ2-7, with TRBD1 identical over 8 bases. This CDR3 contains 14 residues. With 4 bases clipped from V and 0 bases from J, the junction kept 2 bases outside the gene matches. CDR1 SEHNR and CDR2 FQNEAQ come from the germline V gene (reference sequence). The CDR3 nucleotides read TGTGCCAGCAGCTCGGGACAGGTCTCCTACGAGCAGTACTTC. This codes for CASSSGQVSYEQYF.

The V gene is TRBV9, the J gene TRBJ1-2; D gene ambiguous. The V end was cut by 5 bases, the J end by 10 bases, with 21 bases between. Germline V CDR1 and CDR2: SGDLS, YYNGEE. This CDR3 has 14 residues. CDR3 protein: CASRASGSKELYTF. The CDR3 region has the DNA TGTGCCAGCAGAGCATCCGGGTCCAAGGAACTCTACACCTTC.

The chain employs TRBV27 and TRBJ2-3; D not resolved. From germline, CDR1 is MNHEY and CDR2 SMNVEV (reference sequence). V gave up 6 bases and J gave up 2 bases, with 9 bases separating them. The CDR3 sequence is 13 residues long. CDR3 region: CASRLTSTDTQYF. The CDR3 DNA follows: TGTGCCAGCAGACTCACCTCCACAGATACGCAGTATTTT.

The chain is built from TRBV12-3 or TRBV12-4 and TRBJ2-7; perhaps TRBD2 as D (6 bases). The CDR3 totals 13 residues. Trimming left V 6 bases short and J 2 bases short, with 11 bases between. DNA of the CDR3: TGTGCCAGCAGGTGGGACTTGCCCTACGAGCAGTACTTC. It yields the protein CASRWDLPYEQYF.

The chain recombines TRBV6-5 with TRBJ2-3; unclear D gene. The V gene lost 0 bases and the J gene lost 3 bases, with 7 bases spanning the gap. This CDR3 is 14 amino acids long. Germline lookup yields CDR1 MNHEY and CDR2 SVGAGI. CDR3 region: CASSYSRITDTQYF. The DNA for the CDR3 is TGTGCCAGCAGTTACTCCCGTATAACAGATACGCAGTATTTT.

The J gene is TRBJ2-2, the V gene TRBV11-2, with 9 positions matching TRBD2. CDR1 is SGHAT and CDR2 is FQNNGV in the germline V gene. The CDR3 is made up of 17 amino acids. The V and J ends lost 5 bases and 3 bases, in that order; junction bases with no gene match: 10. CDR3 DNA sequence: TGTGCCAGCAGCCAAGAAAGGACTAGCGTGTACACCGGGGAGCTGTTTTTT. It yields the protein CASSQERTSVYTGELFF. Drawing the rest from reference TRBV11-2 and TRBJ2-2, the complete variable domain is EAGVAQSPRYKIIEKRQSVAFWCNPISGHATLYWYQQILGQGPKLLIQFQNNGVVDDSQLPKDRFSAERLKGVDSTLKIQPAKLEDSAVYLCASSQERTSVYTGELFFGEGSRLTVL.

This clone has just one count. The chain recombines TRBV3-1 (or the pseudogene TRBV3-2) with TRBJ2-1, with D unclear. Germline assignment: CDR1 LGHDT and CDR2 YNNKEL (reference sequence). There are 13 residues in the CDR3. The V end was cut by 1 base, the J end by 4 bases, with 5 bases between. The DNA of the CDR3 is TGTGCCAGCAGCCAAGCAATGTACAATGAGCAGTTCTTC. Protein sequence: CASSQAMYNEQFF.

The rearrangement links TRBV7-3 to TRBJ2-7; weak D call: TRBD2 (5 bases). The CDR3 is made up of 16 amino acids. Per the germline V gene, CDR1 is SGHTA and CDR2 is FQGTGA. V shed 5 bases and J shed 5 bases, with 22 bases lying between them. CDR3 DNA: TGTGCCAGCAGCCCCCGGGGATCGACGTCGCGGAACGAGCAGTACTTC. As protein: CASSPRGSTSRNEQYF.

V and J are TRBV24-1 and TRBJ2-3; weak D call: TRBD1 (5 bases). The CDR3 is made up of 17 amino acids. Germline V gene sequence: CDR1 KGHDR, CDR2 SFDVKD. The V gene lost 4 bases and the J gene lost 0 bases, with 16 bases spanning the gap. CDR3 residues: CATSDQTGQGSTDTQYF. The DNA of the CDR3 is TGTGCCACCAGTGACCAAACCGGGCAGGGCAGCACAGATACGCAGTATTTT.

This clone appeared once. The CDR3 reads CASSDHRVHTEAFF. The CDR3 DNA reads TGTGCCAGCAGCGATCACCGCGTTCACACTGAAGCTTTCTTT. The chain uses TRBV7-8 and TRBJ1-1; D is undetermined. Germline values: CDR1 SGHVS, CDR2 FQNEAQ. Trimming removed 5 bases from V and 3 bases from J, with 13 bases in between. The CDR3 consists of 14 residues.

The rearrangement joins TRBV29-1 to TRBJ1-1, with 7 bases aligning to TRBD1. Germline V lookup: CDR1 SQVTM, CDR2 ANQGSEA. The CDR3 is 13 amino acids. V lost 6 bases and J lost 5; bases outside the gene matches: 9. CDR3 in amino acids: CSVRQGRGTEAFF. The CDR3 DNA follows: TGCAGCGTCCGACAGGGTAGAGGGACTGAAGCTTTCTTT.

The chain is built from TRBV27 and TRBJ1-6, with TRBD1 matching 8 bases. J lost 9 bases, V lost 2 bases, and 9 bases had no gene match. The CDR3 is made up of 16 amino acids. Germline CDR1 and CDR2: MNHEY and SMNVEV (reference sequence). The CDR3: CASSLEATGAFSPLHF. CDR3 sequence (DNA): TGTGCCAGCAGTTTAGAGGCGACAGGGGCTTTTTCACCCCTCCACTTT.

Of note for this clone: In the same sample, other DNA sequences code for this CDR3. The chain combines TRBV12-3 or TRBV12-4 with TRBJ1-1, with D hard to call. V gave up 3 bases and J gave up 1 base, with 6 bases separating them. This CDR3 has 13 residues. CDR3 in amino acids: CASSFAGNTEAFF. The DNA for the CDR3 is TGTGCCAGCAGTTTTGCGGGGAACACTGAAGCTTTCTTT.

V usage is TRBV27 and J usage is TRBJ1-1, with 9 bases lining up with TRBD1. The CDR3 runs to 16 residues. The ends lost 0 bases at V and 4 bases at J; junction bases unmatched: 6. Germline V gene lookup returns CDR1 MNHEY and CDR2 SMNVEV (reference sequence). The DNA of the CDR3 is TGTGCCAGCAGTTTATCGGGACTGGGACAGGGCACTGAAGCTTTCTTT. It specifies CASSLSGLGQGTEAFF.

The V and J genes are TRBV7-9 and TRBJ2-7; 8 bases are a match to TRBD2. Germline CDR1 is SEHNR and CDR2 is FQNEAQ (reference sequence). The ends lost 0 bases at V and 5 bases at J; junction bases unmatched: 3. The CDR3 extends over 14 amino acids. The CDR3 here is CASSLAGTRNEQYF. Here the CDR3 DNA reads TGTGCCAGCAGCTTAGCCGGGACTAGGAACGAGCAGTACTTC.

CDR3 region: CASSMMEGGRAEAFF. In nucleotides, the CDR3 is TGTGCCAGCAGTATGATGGAGGGGGGGCGGGCTGAAGCTTTCTTT. The V gene is TRBV28, the J gene TRBJ1-1; tentatively, D is TRBD1 (6 bases). Germline V gene lookup returns CDR1 MDHEN and CDR2 SYDVKM. V was clipped by 5 bases and J by 6 bases, with 19 bases between them. This CDR3 spans 15 amino acids.

The chain has TRBV9 and TRBJ1-4, with 7 bases fitting TRBD1. J gave up 8 bases and V 3 bases, and 7 bases lay outside the gene matches. CDR1 and CDR2 from the germline V gene are SGDLS and YYNGEE. The CDR3 runs to 14 residues. CDR3: CASSGTGVREKLFF. CDR3 bases: TGTGCCAGCAGCGGTACAGGGGTACGCGAAAAACTGTTTTTT.

V and J are TRBV19 and TRBJ1-2; 7 bases align to TRBD1. After removal of 5 bases from V and 3 bases from J, the junction contained 12 bases not matched to a gene. In germline, CDR1 is LNHDA, CDR2 SQIVND (reference sequence). This CDR3 is built from 16 residues. The CDR3 bases are TGTGCCAGTAGTCCAATAGTTGGGACAGTTGACTATGGCTACACCTTC. Amino acid sequence: CASSPIVGTVDYGYTF.